What follows is one TCR beta chain and its context. The protocol was immunoSEQ multiplex PCR, while the TCRdb copy is restricted to in-frame clones and leaves out a portion. The sample has about 68,000 clones; about 97% are singletons. The data originate from a study of technical replicates of blood from a handful of donors. The CDR3 runs 15 residues. V trimming: 1 base; J trimming: 6 bases; junction bases outside the gene matches: 3. CDR1 is SGHRS and CDR2 is YFSETQ in the germline V gene. This receptor was identified in a human donor in good health. The chain combines TRBV5-1 with TRBJ2-1; 11 bases align to TRBD2. Sequenced sample: T cells isolated from PBMCs. For the CDR3, the DNA is TGCGCCAGCAGCTTGATTACTAGCGGGAGCAATGAGCAGTTCTTC. Translating gives CASSLITSGSNEQFF.